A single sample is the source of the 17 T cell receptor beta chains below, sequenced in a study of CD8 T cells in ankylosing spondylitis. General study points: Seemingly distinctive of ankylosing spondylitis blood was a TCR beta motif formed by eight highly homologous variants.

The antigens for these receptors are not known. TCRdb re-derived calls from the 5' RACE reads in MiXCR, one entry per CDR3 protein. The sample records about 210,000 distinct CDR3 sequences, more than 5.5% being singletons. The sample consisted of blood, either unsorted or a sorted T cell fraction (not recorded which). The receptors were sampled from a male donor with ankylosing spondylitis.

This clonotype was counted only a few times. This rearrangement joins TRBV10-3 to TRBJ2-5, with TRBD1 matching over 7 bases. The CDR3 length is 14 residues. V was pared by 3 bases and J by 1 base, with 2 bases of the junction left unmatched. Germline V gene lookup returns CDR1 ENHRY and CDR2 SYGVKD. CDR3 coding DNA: TGTGCCATCAGTGATGACAGGGTCCAAGAGACCCAGTACTTC. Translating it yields CAISDDRVQETQYF.

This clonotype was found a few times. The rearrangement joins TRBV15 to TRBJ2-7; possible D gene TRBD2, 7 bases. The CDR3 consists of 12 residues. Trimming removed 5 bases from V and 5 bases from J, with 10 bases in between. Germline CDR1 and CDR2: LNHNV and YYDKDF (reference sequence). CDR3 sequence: CATSLGGDEQYF. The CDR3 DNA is TGTGCCACCAGCCTAGGGGGGGACGAGCAGTACTTC.

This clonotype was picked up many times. The CDR3 sequence is CATSSDRGAGELFF. For the CDR3, the DNA is TGTGCCACCAGCAGTGACAGGGGGGCCGGGGAGCTGTTTTTT. The chain recombines TRBV15 with TRBJ2-2, with TRBD1 identical over 9 bases. The CDR3 is 14 amino acids. V was pared by 3 bases and J by 6 bases, with 2 bases of the junction left unmatched. Germline V gives CDR1 LNHNV, CDR2 YYDKDF (reference sequence).

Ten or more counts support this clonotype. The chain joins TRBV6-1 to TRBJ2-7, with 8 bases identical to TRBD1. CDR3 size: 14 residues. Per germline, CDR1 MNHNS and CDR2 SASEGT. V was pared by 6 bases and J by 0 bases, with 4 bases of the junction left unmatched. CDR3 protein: CASRGTGPSYEQYF. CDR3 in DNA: TGTGCCAGCAGGGGGACAGGCCCCTCCTACGAGCAGTACTTC.

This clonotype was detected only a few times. Here the CDR3 DNA reads TGTGCCAGCAGCGGCGGCCTCACAGATACGCAGTATTTT. Its translation: CASSGGLTDTQYF. The genes are TRBV9 and TRBJ2-3, with D hard to call. Germline V gene sequence: CDR1 SGDLS, CDR2 YYNGEE. Trimming shortened V by 3 bases and J by 2 bases, and 7 bases separated the two germline ends. CDR3 length: 13 amino acids.

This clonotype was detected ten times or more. The CDR3 nucleotides read TGCGCCAGCAGCTTGTCAGGGGTCAATCAGCCCCAGCATTTT. It codes for CASSLSGVNQPQHF. This chain uses TRBV5-1 with TRBJ1-5; possible D gene TRBD1, 6 bases. V dropped 1 base and J dropped 3 bases, with 8 bases sitting between them. There are 14 residues in the CDR3. From germline, CDR1 is SGHRS and CDR2 YFSETQ.

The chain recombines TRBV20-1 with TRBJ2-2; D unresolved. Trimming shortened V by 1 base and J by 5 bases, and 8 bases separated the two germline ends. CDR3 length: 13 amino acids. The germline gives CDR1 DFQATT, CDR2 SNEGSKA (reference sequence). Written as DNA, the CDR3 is TGCAGTGCTAGAGCCCGGAAAACCGGGGAGCTGTTTTTT. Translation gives CSARARKTGELFF.

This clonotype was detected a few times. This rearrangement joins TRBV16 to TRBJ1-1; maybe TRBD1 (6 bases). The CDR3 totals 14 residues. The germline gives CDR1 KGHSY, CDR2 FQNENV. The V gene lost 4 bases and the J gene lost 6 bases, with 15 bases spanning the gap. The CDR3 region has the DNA TGTGCCAGCAGCCCAGCACAGGGATCTTCTGAAGCTTTCTTT. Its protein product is CASSPAQGSSEAFF.

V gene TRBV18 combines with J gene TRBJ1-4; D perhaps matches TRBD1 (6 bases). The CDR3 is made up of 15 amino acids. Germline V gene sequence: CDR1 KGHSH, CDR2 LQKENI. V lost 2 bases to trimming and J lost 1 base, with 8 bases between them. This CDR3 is CASSPTRGTNEKLFF. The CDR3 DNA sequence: TGTGCCAGCTCACCAACCAGGGGAACTAATGAAAAACTGTTTTTT.

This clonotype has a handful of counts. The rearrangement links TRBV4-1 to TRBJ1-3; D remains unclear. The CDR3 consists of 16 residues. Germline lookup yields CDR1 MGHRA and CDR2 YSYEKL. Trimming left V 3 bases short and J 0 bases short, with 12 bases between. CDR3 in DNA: TGCGCCAGCAGCCACTTAGGACGTAGCTCTGGAAACACCATATATTTT. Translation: CASSHLGRSSGNTIYF.

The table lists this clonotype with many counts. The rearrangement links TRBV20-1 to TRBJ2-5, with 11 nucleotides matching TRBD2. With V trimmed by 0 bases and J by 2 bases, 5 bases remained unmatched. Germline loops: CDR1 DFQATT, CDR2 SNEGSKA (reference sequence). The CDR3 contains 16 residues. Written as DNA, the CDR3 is TGCAGTGCTAGAGATCAGGCTAGCGGGAGGCAAGAGACCCAGTACTTC. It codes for CSARDQASGRQETQYF.

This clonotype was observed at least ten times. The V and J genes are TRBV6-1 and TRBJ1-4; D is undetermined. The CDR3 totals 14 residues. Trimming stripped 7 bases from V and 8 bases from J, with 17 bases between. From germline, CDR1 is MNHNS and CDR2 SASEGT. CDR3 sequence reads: CASTTRGGEEKLFF. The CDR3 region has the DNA TGTGCCAGCACCACGCGGGGTGGGGAGGAAAAACTGTTTTTT.

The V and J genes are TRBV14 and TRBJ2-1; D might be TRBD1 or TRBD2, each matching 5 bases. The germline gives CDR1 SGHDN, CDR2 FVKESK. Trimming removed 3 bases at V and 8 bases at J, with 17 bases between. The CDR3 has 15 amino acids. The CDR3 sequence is CASSQFPTRDDEQFF. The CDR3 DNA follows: TGTGCCAGCAGCCAGTTTCCCACGAGGGACGATGAGCAGTTCTTC.

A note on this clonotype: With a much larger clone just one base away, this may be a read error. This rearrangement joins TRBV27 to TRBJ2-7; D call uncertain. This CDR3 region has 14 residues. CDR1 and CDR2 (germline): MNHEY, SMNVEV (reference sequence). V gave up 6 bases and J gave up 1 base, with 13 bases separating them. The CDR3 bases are TGTGCCAGCAGCCCGACTGCCTGTTCCTACGAGCAGTACTTC. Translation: CASSPTACSYEQYF.

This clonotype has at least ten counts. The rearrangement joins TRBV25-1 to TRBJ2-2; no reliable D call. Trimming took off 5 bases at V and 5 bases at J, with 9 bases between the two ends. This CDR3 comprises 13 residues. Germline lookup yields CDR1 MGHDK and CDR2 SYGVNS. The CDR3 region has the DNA TGTGCCAGCAGTCTCCGACTGACCGGGGAGCTGTTTTTT. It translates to CASSLRLTGELFF.

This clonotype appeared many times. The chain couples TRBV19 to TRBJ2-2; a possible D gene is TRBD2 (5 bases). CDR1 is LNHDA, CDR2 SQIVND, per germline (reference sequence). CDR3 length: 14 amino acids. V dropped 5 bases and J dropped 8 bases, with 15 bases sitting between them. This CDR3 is CASSFGLSQGELFF. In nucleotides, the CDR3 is TGTGCCAGTAGTTTCGGACTTTCCCAGGGGGAGCTGTTTTTT.

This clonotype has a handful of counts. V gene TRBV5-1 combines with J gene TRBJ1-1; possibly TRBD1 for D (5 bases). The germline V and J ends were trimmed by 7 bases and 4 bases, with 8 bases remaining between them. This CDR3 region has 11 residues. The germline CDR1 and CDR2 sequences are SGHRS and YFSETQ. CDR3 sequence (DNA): TGCGCCAGCGGGGGGACCACTGAAGCTTTCTTT. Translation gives CASGGTTEAFF.